This T cell receptor beta chain was retrieved from a study of prognosis after radiotherapy for stage I lung cancer. Researchers used two-round multiplex PCR to amplify TCR beta CDR3 starting from genomic DNA. Individual primers that were specific to each TRBV and TRBJ gene served in first-round PCR. TCRdb reprocessed the multiplex PCR reads with MiXCR, giving one entry per CDR3 protein. The repertoire holds 25,000 to 35,000 distinct CDR3 sequences, with around 48% as singletons. This clonotype has a count of ten or more. Looked up from germline, CDR1 is SGHDT and CDR2 is YYEEEE. CDR3 length equals 16 residues. V lost 5 bases to trimming and J lost 5 bases, with 19 bases between them.

The clonotype originates from a donor of 50 years or more with non-small cell lung cancer. This specimen consisted of PBMCs, obtained before or after stereotactic body radiation therapy (not recorded which). The chain carries TRBV5-6 and TRBJ2-2, with D hard to call. The CDR3: CASSPPKGIGTGELFF. Here the CDR3 DNA reads TGTGCCAGCAGTCCGCCTAAGGGAATAGGGACCGGGGAGCTGTTTTTT.